This is a list of T cell receptor beta chains from one sample in a study of blood T cell repertoires in COVID-19. Some clones are missing from TCRdb's copy, which holds only in-frame ones; the method was immunoSEQ multiplex PCR. The sample shows 35,000 to 45,000 clones, about 91% of them seen only once. The sequencing sample was made of peripheral blood. These receptors all stem from a man aged 50 to 59 with active COVID-19. Each CDR3 is given with its conserved first and last residue. D genes are given only for firm matches. The size entry is marked missing in some rows and otherwise reads once, few, many or a size class.

TRBD2	.	TRBV5-4	TRBJ2-5	CASSSLAGGEETQYF	TGTGCCAGCAGCTCCCTAGCGGGAGGGGAAGAGACCCAGTACTTC
.	.	TRBV27	TRBJ2-2	CASSFFGDGELFF	TGTGCCAGCAGTTTTTTCGGGGATGGGGAGCTGTTTTTT
.	.	TRBV28	TRBJ1-2	CASSSPPGGGHGYTF	TGTGCCAGCAGTTCACCTCCGGGGGGGGGCCATGGCTACACCTTC
TRBD1	once	TRBV2	TRBJ2-1	CATQQGLETYNEQFF	TGTGCCACCCAACAGGGGTTAGAGACCTACAATGAGCAGTTCTTC
TRBD1	.	TRBV5-4	TRBJ1-5	CASSLGQGKDQPQHF	TGTGCCAGCAGCTTGGGACAGGGGAAGGATCAGCCCCAGCATTTT
TRBD2	.	TRBV28	TRBJ2-3	CASWLTGGGPDTQYF	TGTGCCAGCTGGCTTACGGGGGGGGGTCCAGATACGCAGTATTTT
TRBD2	once	TRBV5-4	TRBJ2-4	CASSGGENIQYF	TGTGCCAGCAGCGGGGGGGAAAACATTCAGTACTTC
.	.	TRBV10-3	TRBJ2-7	CAAQTGSEQYF	TGTGCCGCCCAAACAGGGAGCGAGCAGTACTTC
.	.	TRBV6-1	TRBJ1-5	CASSESGPSNQPQHF	TGTGCCAGCAGTGAAAGTGGCCCTTCGAACCAGCCCCAGCATTTT
TRBD2	.	TRBV30	TRBJ2-3	CAAGGTSGSTDTQYF	TGTGCCGCGGGGGGGACTAGCGGTAGCACAGATACGCAGTATTTT
TRBD1	.	TRBV28	TRBJ2-1	CASSLTGVSYNEQFF	TGTGCCAGCAGTCTGACAGGGGTGTCGTACAATGAGCAGTTCTTC
.	once	TRBV18	TRBJ1-2	CASSPTGNYGYTF	TGTGCCAGCTCACCAACGGGTAACTATGGCTACACCTTC
.	.	TRBV7-8	TRBJ2-7	CASSLAAGYEQYF	TGTGCCAGCAGCTTAGCGGCAGGGTACGAGCAGTACTTC